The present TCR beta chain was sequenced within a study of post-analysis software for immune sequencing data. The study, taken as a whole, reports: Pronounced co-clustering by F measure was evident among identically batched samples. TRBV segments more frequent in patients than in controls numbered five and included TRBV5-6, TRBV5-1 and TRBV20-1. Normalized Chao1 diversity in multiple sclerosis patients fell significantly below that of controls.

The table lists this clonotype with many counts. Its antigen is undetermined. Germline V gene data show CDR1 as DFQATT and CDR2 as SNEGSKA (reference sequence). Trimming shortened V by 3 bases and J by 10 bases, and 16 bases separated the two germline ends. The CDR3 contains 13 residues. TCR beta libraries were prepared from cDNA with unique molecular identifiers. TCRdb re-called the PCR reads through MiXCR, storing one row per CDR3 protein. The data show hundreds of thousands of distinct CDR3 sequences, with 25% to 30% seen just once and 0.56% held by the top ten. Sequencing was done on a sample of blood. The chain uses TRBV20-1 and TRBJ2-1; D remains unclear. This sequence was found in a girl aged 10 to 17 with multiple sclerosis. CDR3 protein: CSASLKPVGEQFF. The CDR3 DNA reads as TGCAGTGCTAGTCTGAAACCCGTTGGGGAGCAGTTCTTC.